Listed below are T cell receptor beta chains from one sample, sequenced in a study of T cell responses to AZD1222 COVID-19 vaccine. The table came from immunoSEQ multiplex PCR; TCRdb's copy has only in-frame clones and leaves some out. The sample records more than 250,000 clones, 80% to 95% being singletons. The source was peripheral blood, collected on day 0 of AZD1222 vaccination. These receptors came from an adult in good health. Both conserved end residues are trimmed from each CDR3.

V	J	CDR3
TRBV11-3	TRBJ2-2	ASSHTPNTGELF
TRBV4-2	TRBJ2-3	ASSRGANTDTQY
TRBV10-3	TRBJ2-7	AISERGAGSAYEQY
TRBV28	TRBJ1-5	ASILTTGGRPQH
TRBV7-2	TRBJ1-5	ASSLAGRPYSNQPQH
TRBV2	TRBJ2-7	ASSQRAEQY
TRBV5-1	TRBJ1-1	ASSLLQGADTEAF
TRBV3-1/TRBV3-2	TRBJ1-1	ASSPRGDYEAF
TRBV12-3/TRBV12-4	TRBJ2-7	ASSFYGSGEQY
TRBV23-1	TRBJ2-7	ASSQGTSGGPYEQY
TRBV2	TRBJ1-1	ASSLLAIRDRSRRAF
TRBV28	TRBJ1-1	ASSRDRGRDTEAF
TRBV2	TRBJ1-5	ASSQQGGDQPQH
TRBV19	TRBJ1-5	ASSGQAAGPQH
TRBV6-5	TRBJ1-1	ASSYSEGIPNTEAF
TRBV10-2	TRBJ2-7	ASSDALAYEQY
TRBV7-2	TRBJ2-7	ASSQGGPSYEQY
TRBV7-2	TRBJ1-6	ASSFRDPGLSPLH
TRBV5-5	TRBJ2-3	ASSTGGRVDTQY
TRBV2	TRBJ1-6	ASTGSQGHNSPLH